These 11 T cell receptor beta chains share one sample of origin, sequenced in a study of blood T cell repertoires in COVID-19. The table came from immunoSEQ multiplex PCR; TCRdb's copy has only in-frame clones and leaves some out. This table holds about 230,000 clones, 80% to 90% found once. Sequencing input: peripheral blood. Receptors were obtained from a man in his forties with acute or convalescent COVID-19.

This rearrangement joins TRBV29-1 to TRBJ1-1, with TRBD1 matching over 9 bases. The trim removed 6 bases at V and 5 bases at J, leaving 7 bases unmatched. CDR3 size: 13 residues. Germline V gene data show CDR1 as SQVTM and CDR2 as ANQGSEA. Here the CDR3 DNA reads TGCAGCGTAAAAGAGGACAGGGGTACTGAAGCTTTCTTT. It specifies CSVKEDRGTEAFF.

The V and J genes are TRBV15 and TRBJ2-5, with a possible D match to TRBD1 (6 bases). Germline V gene sequence: CDR1 LNHNV, CDR2 YYDKDF (reference sequence). The CDR3 extends over 15 amino acids. The V end was cut by 3 bases, the J end by 1 base, with 12 bases between. CDR3 DNA sequence: TGTGCCACCAGCAGGCCGGACAGCCGCCAAGAGACCCAGTACTTC. This translates into CATSRPDSRQETQYF.

The chain recombines TRBV19 with TRBJ1-5; 9 positions match TRBD1. Per germline, CDR1 LNHDA and CDR2 SQIVND (reference sequence). This CDR3 is built from 15 residues. V gave up 1 base and J gave up 4 bases; unmatched junction bases: 2. CDR3 bases: TGTGCCAGTAGTATAGGTGGGACAGGGAATCAGCCCCAGCATTTT. Protein sequence: CASSIGGTGNQPQHF.

The rearrangement joins TRBV5-6 to TRBJ2-2, with a tentative D call TRBD2 (7 bases). The V and J ends lost 7 bases and 6 bases respectively, with 22 bases between them. Germline loops: CDR1 SGHDT, CDR2 YYEEEE. This CDR3 comprises 16 residues. Here the CDR3 DNA reads TGTGCCAGCGCTGAATGGTGGGGGGGCCCCTCCGGGGAGCTGTTTTTT. Its protein is CASAEWWGGPSGELFF.

J is TRBJ1-2 and V is TRBV19; 9 nucleotides align to TRBD1. This CDR3 is 15 amino acids long. The V segment lost 3 bases and the J segment 6 bases; nucleotides outside the gene matches: 8. CDR1 and CDR2 (germline): LNHDA, SQIVND (reference sequence). CDR3 coding DNA: TGTGCCAGTAGTATTCCCGGGACAGGGTATGATGGCTACACCTTC. Translated, it gives CASSIPGTGYDGYTF.

Only a few counts were recorded for this clone. The chain carries TRBV28 and TRBJ2-1; no clear D gene. Germline CDR1 reads MDHEN; CDR2 reads SYDVKM. This CDR3 has 14 amino acids. V dropped 5 bases and J dropped 4 bases, with 12 bases sitting between them. In DNA, the CDR3 is TGTGCCAGCAGTCTAAGGTTCAGGTACAATGAGCAGTTCTTC. Translating it yields CASSLRFRYNEQFF.

This clone was seen just once. The chain has TRBV6-5 and TRBJ1-2, with D hard to call. The germline gives CDR1 MNHEY, CDR2 SVGAGI. V was cut by 6 bases and J by 0 bases, with 14 bases left in between. The CDR3 spans 15 residues. Here the CDR3 reads CASRAYEGPNYGYTF. CDR3 in DNA: TGTGCCAGCAGAGCGTATGAGGGCCCTAACTATGGCTACACCTTC.

The chain is built from TRBV5-1 and TRBJ1-2, with D tentatively TRBD1 (6 bases). Germline CDR1 reads SGHRS; CDR2 reads YFSETQ. CDR3 length equals 14 residues. Trimming shortened V by 0 bases and J by 7 bases, and 13 bases separated the two germline ends. CDR3 DNA sequence: TGCGCCAGCAGCTTGGCGGCAGGGGAAGGTGGCTACACCTTC. Amino acids: CASSLAAGEGGYTF.

The rearrangement links TRBV5-4 to TRBJ2-4; 7 bases are a match to TRBD1. Germline CDR1 reads SGHNT; CDR2 reads YYREEE (reference sequence). The length of the CDR3 is 16 residues. J gave up 0 bases and V 2 bases, and 5 bases lay outside the gene matches. The CDR3 coding sequence is TGTGCCAGCAGCTTTGGACAGGTCCTAGCCAAAAACATTCAGTACTTC. This sequence encodes CASSFGQVLAKNIQYF.

The V gene is TRBV5-1, the J gene TRBJ1-2, with TRBD1 identical over 12 bases. J was trimmed by 5 bases and V by 3 bases; bases with no gene match: 2. The CDR3 sequence is 14 residues long. Germline CDR1 SGHRS, CDR2 YFSETQ. The chain's CDR3 is CASSSGQGAYGYTF. CDR3 nucleotides: TGCGCCAGCAGCTCGGGACAGGGGGCATATGGCTACACCTTC.

This clone was found once. V gene TRBV7-9 combines with J gene TRBJ1-6; D gene uncertain. The CDR3 covers 14 residues. The germline V and J ends were trimmed by 3 bases and 4 bases, with 7 bases remaining between them. Germline V lookup: CDR1 SEHNR, CDR2 FQNEAQ (reference sequence). CDR3 sequence reads: CASSLGGYNSPLHF. The CDR3 DNA reads as TGTGCCAGCAGCTTGGGAGGGTATAATTCACCCCTCCACTTT.